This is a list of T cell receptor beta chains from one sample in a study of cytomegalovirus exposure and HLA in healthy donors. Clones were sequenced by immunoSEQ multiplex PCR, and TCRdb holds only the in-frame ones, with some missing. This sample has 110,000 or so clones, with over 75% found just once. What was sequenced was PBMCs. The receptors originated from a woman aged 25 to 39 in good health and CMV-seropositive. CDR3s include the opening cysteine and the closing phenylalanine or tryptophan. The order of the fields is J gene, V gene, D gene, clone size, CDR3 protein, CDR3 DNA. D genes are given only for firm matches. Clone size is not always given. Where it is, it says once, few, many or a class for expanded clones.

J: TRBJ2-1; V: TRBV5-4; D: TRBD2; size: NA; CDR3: CASSLEREAFNEQFF; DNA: TGTGCCAGCAGCTTAGAGCGGGAGGCATTTAATGAGCAGTTCTTC
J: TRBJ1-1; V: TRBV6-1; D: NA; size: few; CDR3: CASRLTGADTEAFF; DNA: TGTGCCAGCAGGCTGACAGGAGCAGACACTGAAGCTTTCTTT
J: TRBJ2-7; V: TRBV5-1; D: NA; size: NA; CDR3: CASSLVGGGWGEQYF; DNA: TGCGCCAGCAGCTTGGTAGGTGGGGGCTGGGGCGAGCAGTACTTC
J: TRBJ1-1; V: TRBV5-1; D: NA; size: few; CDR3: CASSLAGSLYEAFF; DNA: TGCGCCAGCAGCTTGGCCGGGTCCCTATATGAAGCTTTCTTT
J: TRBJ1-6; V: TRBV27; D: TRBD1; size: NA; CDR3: CASRWTGNNSPLHF; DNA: TGTGCCAGCAGATGGACAGGGAATAATTCACCCCTCCACTTT
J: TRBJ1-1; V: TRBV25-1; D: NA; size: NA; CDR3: CASSELGFLGGAEAFF; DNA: TGTGCCAGCAGTGAATTGGGGTTCCTGGGGGGGGCTGAAGCTTTCTTT
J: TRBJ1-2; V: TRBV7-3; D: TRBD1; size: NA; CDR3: CASSLTGQTTQSNYGYTF; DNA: TGTGCCAGCAGCTTAACGGGACAGACAACTCAAAGCAACTATGGCTACACCTTC
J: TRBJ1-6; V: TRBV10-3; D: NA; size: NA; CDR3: CAISELNMSPLHF; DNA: TGTGCCATCAGTGAATTGAACATGTCACCCCTCCACTTT
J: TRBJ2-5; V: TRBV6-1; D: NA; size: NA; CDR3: CASSALPLVASQETQYF; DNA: TGTGCCAGCAGTGCCCTCCCTTTGGTTGCGAGTCAAGAGACCCAGTACTTC
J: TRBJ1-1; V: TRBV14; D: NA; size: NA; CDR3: CASSQEYRVTEAFF; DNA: TGTGCCAGCAGCCAAGAGTACAGGGTCACTGAAGCTTTCTTT
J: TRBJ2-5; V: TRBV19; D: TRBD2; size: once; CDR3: CASSKSSGGWQETQYF; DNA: TGTGCCAGTAGTAAGTCGAGCGGGGGTTGGCAAGAGACCCAGTACTTC
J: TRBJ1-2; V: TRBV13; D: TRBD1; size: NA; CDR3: CASSIDRDHGYTF; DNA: TGTGCCAGCAGCATCGACAGGGATCATGGCTACACCTTC
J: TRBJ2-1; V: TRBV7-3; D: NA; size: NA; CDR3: CASSPLGSSYNEQFF; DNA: TGTGCCAGCAGCCCCCTCGGTAGCTCCTACAATGAGCAGTTCTTC
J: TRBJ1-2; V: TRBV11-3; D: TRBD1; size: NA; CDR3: CASSLDLWDRKDYGYTF; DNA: TGTGCCAGCAGCTTAGATCTATGGGACAGGAAAGACTATGGCTACACCTTC
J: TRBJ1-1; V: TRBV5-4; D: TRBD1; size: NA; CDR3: CASRLAGGFTEAFF; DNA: TGTGCCAGCCGCCTTGCAGGGGGCTTTACTGAAGCTTTCTTT
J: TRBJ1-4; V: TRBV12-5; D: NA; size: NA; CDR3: CASGSTDLATNEKLFF; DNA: TGTGCTAGTGGCTCGACAGATCTTGCAACTAATGAAAAACTGTTTTTT
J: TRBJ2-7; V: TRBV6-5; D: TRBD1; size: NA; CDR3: CASRAGQGRQYF; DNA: TGTGCCAGCAGGGCCGGACAGGGGAGGCAGTACTTC
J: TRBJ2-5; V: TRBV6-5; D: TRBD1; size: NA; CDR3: CASLRTGNSETQYF; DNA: TGTGCCAGCCTTCGGACAGGGAATAGTGAGACCCAGTACTTC
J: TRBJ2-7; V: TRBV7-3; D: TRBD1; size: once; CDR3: CASSLVGTGGYEQYF; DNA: TGTGCCAGCAGCTTAGTCGGGACAGGGGGCTACGAGCAGTACTTC
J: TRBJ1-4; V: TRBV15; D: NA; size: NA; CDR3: CATSWSTNEKLFF; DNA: TGTGCCACCAGCTGGAGTACTAATGAAAAACTGTTTTTT
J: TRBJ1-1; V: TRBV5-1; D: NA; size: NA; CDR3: CASSLGRQALEAFF; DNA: TGCGCCAGCAGCTTGGGGCGACAGGCCCTTGAAGCTTTCTTT
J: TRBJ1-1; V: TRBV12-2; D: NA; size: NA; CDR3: CASRLELSLAGRPRGNTEAFF; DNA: TGTGCAAGTCGCTTAGAATTATCCCTGGCAGGCAGACCCCGGGGGAACACTGAAGCTTTCTTT
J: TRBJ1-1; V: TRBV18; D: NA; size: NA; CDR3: CASSPIGGENTEAFF; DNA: TGTGCCAGCTCACCAATAGGGGGGGAGAACACTGAAGCTTTCTTT
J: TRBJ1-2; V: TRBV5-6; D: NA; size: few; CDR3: CASSLGILGEAYGYTF; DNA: TGTGCCAGCAGCTTGGGAATATTGGGGGAGGCGTACGGCTACACCTTC
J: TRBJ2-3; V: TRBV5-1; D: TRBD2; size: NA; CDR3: CASSPETSGSTDTQYF; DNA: TGCGCCAGCAGCCCCGAAACTAGCGGGAGCACAGATACGCAGTATTTT
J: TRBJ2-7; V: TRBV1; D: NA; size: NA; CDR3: CTSSPIFHGTGRYEQYF; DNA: TGCACCAGCAGCCCTATTTTTCATGGGACAGGGCGGTACGAGCAGTACTTC
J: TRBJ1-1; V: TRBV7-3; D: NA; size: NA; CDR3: CASSVGVGNTEAFF; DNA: TGTGCCAGCAGCGTAGGGGTGGGGAACACTGAAGCTTTCTTT
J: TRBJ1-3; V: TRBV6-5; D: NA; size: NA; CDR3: CASSYSGAGNTIYF; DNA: TGTGCCAGCAGTTACTCAGGGGCTGGAAACACCATATATTTT
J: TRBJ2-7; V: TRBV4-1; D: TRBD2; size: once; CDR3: CASSQADSGESSYEQYF; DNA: TGCGCCAGCAGCCAAGCAGATAGCGGGGAAAGCTCCTACGAGCAGTACTTC
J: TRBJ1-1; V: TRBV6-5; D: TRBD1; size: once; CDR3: CASRRQGADTEAFF; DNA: TGTGCCAGCAGGAGACAGGGGGCGGACACTGAAGCTTTCTTT
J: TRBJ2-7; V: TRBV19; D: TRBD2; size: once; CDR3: CASSITLGGSSYEQYF; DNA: TGTGCCAGTAGTATAACCTTGGGCGGGAGCTCCTACGAGCAGTACTTC
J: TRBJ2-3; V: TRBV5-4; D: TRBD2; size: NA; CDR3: CASSPRTSGDPDTQYF; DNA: TGTGCCAGCAGCCCCCGGACTAGCGGGGACCCAGATACGCAGTATTTT
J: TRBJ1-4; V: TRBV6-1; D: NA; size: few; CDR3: CASSEASQAKLFF; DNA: TGTGCCAGCAGTGAAGCATCGCAGGCCAAACTGTTTTTT
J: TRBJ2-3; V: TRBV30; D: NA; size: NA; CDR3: CACAAGTLTDTQYF; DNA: TGTGCCTGTGCAGCCGGGACACTAACAGATACGCAGTATTTT
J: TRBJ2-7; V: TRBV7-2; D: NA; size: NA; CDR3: CASSPSQAYEQYF; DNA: TGTGCCAGCAGCCCGAGTCAGGCCTACGAGCAGTACTTC
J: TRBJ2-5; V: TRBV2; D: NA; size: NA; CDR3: CASTSYQETQYF; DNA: TGTGCCAGCACCTCGTACCAAGAGACCCAGTACTTC
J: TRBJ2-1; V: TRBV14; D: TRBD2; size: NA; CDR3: CASSQSSIWGSGVNEQFF; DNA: TGTGCCAGCAGCCAAAGTTCGATTTGGGGTAGCGGGGTCAATGAGCAGTTCTTC
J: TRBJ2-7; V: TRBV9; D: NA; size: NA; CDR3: CASSTRGGAAYEQYF; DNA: TGTGCCAGCAGCACAAGGGGTGGGGCAGCCTACGAGCAGTACTTC
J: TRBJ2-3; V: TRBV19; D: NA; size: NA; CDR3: CASSITRGTDTQYF; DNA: TGTGCCAGTAGTATTACCCGGGGGACAGATACGCAGTATTTT
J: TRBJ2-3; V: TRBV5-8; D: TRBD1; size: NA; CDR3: CASSTGQGAGVDTQYF; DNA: TGTGCCAGCAGCACCGGACAGGGAGCAGGTGTTGATACGCAGTATTTT
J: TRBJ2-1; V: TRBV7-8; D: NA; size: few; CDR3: CASDRWGTSYNEQFF; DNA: TGTGCCAGCGACCGATGGGGGACTTCCTACAATGAGCAGTTCTTC
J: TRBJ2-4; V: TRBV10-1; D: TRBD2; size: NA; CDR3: CASSELGLAGGYLRNDVAKNIQYF; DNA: TGCGCCAGCAGTGAGCTAGGACTAGCGGGAGGGTACCTAAGAAATGACGTAGCCAAAAACATTCAGTACTTC
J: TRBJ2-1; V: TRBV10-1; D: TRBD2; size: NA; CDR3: CAGPGLVYEQFF; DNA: TGCGCCGGACCGGGACTAGTATATGAGCAGTTCTTC
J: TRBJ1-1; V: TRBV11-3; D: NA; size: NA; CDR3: CASSTTAANTEAFF; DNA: TGTGCCAGCAGTACAACAGCTGCGAACACTGAAGCTTTCTTT
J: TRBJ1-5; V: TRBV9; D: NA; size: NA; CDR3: CASSADFGPQHF; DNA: TGTGCCAGCAGCGCTGACTTCGGGCCCCAGCATTTT